This T cell receptor beta chain was sequenced in a study of cytotoxic CD8 clonotypes in ibrutinib-treated CLL (dated by TCRdb to the early 2020s). In the study overall: The cohort had some eleven relapsed/refractory and approximately 14 treatment-naive patients; under 18 were IGHV unmutated. Responses were partial in approximately 24 patients and complete in 2; after median 68 months follow-up, about 14 stayed in remission and about 12 progressed. Response samples were obtained after a median of roughly 13 months of treatment, with a range of roughly 6 to 40 months. An average of roughly 250,000 productive templates and some 100,000 productive rearrangements was obtained per sample. Of the approximately 86 people in the trial, some 28 had longitudinal samples available. Cryopreserved peripheral blood mononuclear cells were collected at three points: before therapy, at response, and at either sustained remission or disease progression. Every sample from remission and from progressive disease was obtained while the patients were still on ibrutinib. Results the study describes overall, beyond this receptor: At ibrutinib response clonality went up, during sustained remission it held steady, and at progression it dropped back toward baseline. Public clonotypes were found to be uncommon and were observed to contract or remain stable during treatment; the increase in clonality was shown to reflect expansion of private clonotypes at ibrutinib response. Sampling times were not matched between patients in sustained remission and patients whose disease was progressing, and lymph node repertoires were not examined. Baseline clonality exceeded that of age-matched healthy donors and correlated strongly with circulating CD8+ T-cell counts.

For TCR beta library preparation, about 2.2 micrograms of genomic DNA were extracted from the cryopreserved PBMCs. High-throughput TCR beta sequencing was performed on longitudinal blood samples from CLL patients receiving ibrutinib monotherapy. Patients were enrolled in a phase 2 open-label single-center ibrutinib monotherapy trial. According to the germline V gene, CDR1 reads SGHAT and CDR2 reads FQNNGV. Measured from the cysteine to the phenylalanine, the CDR3 is 17 residues long. Only the CDR3 DNA is retained, 51 bases long and in frame from the first base. V ends up 6 bases short and J 3 bases short, with an unmatched junction base count of 8. This clone has a handful of counts. Its antigen remains undetermined. Base quality data are lacking; no much larger clone is found one base away. A MiSeq instrument was used for deep resolution sequencing, which targeted depths ranging from 1 in 1 million up to 1 in 200,000 T cells, with coverage averaging 10x for each clonotype. TCR beta libraries were generated with the immunoSEQ hsTCRB Kit. On the authors' methods: Data were analyzed with ImmunoSEQ Data Assistant and ImmunoSEQ Analyzer, with V, D and J genes assigned per IMGT definitions. Clonality, which ranges from 0 to 1, was calculated as one minus the normalized Shannon entropy of productive rearrangement frequencies. Only overrepresented clonotypes making up at least 0.05% of the repertoire of each patient were included in the public clonotype analysis. Repertoires from some 13 age-matched healthy donors in immuneACCESS were used as clonality controls. This is the immuneACCESS table as TCRdb keeps it, with only in-frame sequences that have V and J called. A part of the clones is gone; compared with another copy, unresolved V genes explain less than half, and the rest is unexplained. V, J and clone size are those of that table, while D and trimming were read from the DNA. Here the sample has 11,000 to 15,000 clones; roughly 50% occur a single time. The ten largest clones represent less than 40% of the sample.

This sample comprised PBMCs, obtained at a roughly 22-month disease-progression time point, from a patient treated with ibrutinib. Here the chain combines TRBV11-2 and TRBJ1-6; 10 bases in between match TRBD1. This clonotype was sampled from a human donor with chronic lymphocytic leukemia. The DNA is TGTGCCAGCAGTCGTATGGGACAGGGGATCTATAATTCACCCCTCCACTTT. This encodes CASSRMGQGIYNSPLHF.